These 28 T cell receptor beta chains originate from one sample sequenced in a study of Graves' ophthalmopathy and Graves' hyperthyroidism. RNA transcripts provided the template for amplifying TCR beta CDR3 regions. Second-round multiplex PCR came after a first-round RT-PCR that employed HTBI primers. MiXCR, run by TCRdb on the multiplex PCR reads, gives a single entry per CDR3 protein. The sample has about 180,000 distinct CDR3 sequences, less than 45% seen once. The sample consisted of peripheral blood. All receptors derive from a middle-aged woman with Graves' ophthalmopathy.

By proportion, this clonotype is medium-sized. The chain has TRBV6-2 or TRBV6-3 and TRBJ1-5; D gene unclear. This CDR3 is 13 amino acids long. Trimming pared 0 bases from V and 5 bases from J, leaving 5 bases between. Germline CDR1 and CDR2: MNHEY and SVGEGT. The CDR3 region is CASSYSPYQPQHF. DNA for the CDR3: TGTGCCAGCAGTTACTCCCCATATCAGCCCCAGCATTTT.

The J gene is TRBJ2-7, the V gene TRBV12-3 or TRBV12-4, with TRBD2 identical over 12 bases. The V segment lost 7 bases and the J segment 3 bases; nucleotides outside the gene matches: 7. This CDR3 is 15 amino acids long. CDR3: CASTETSGRIYEQYF. The CDR3 nucleotides are TGTGCCAGCACCGAGACTAGCGGGAGAATCTACGAGCAGTACTTC.

This clonotype was counted at least ten times. This chain uses TRBV27 with TRBJ1-2, with 8 bases matching TRBD1. CDR1 is MNHEY and CDR2 is SMNVEV in the germline V gene (reference sequence). The ends lost 4 bases at V and 6 bases at J; junction bases unmatched: 7. The CDR3 length is 14 residues. CDR3 amino acids: CASSSNRGQDGYTF. The CDR3 region has the DNA TGTGCCAGCAGTTCGAACCGGGGACAGGATGGCTACACCTTC.

The V call is TRBV20-1, the J call TRBJ2-5; tentatively, D is TRBD2 (5 bases). Looked up from germline, CDR1 is DFQATT and CDR2 is SNEGSKA (reference sequence). This CDR3 region has 14 residues. Trimming shortened V by 1 base and J by 5 bases, and 14 bases separated the two germline ends. The CDR3 loop is CSARVAGSGETQYF. The CDR3 coding sequence is TGCAGTGCTAGAGTGGCGGGTTCGGGCGAGACCCAGTACTTC.

This clonotype was observed many times. CDR3 region: CASSSGTETQYF. The CDR3 bases are TGTGCCAGCAGTTCAGGGACGGAGACCCAGTACTTC. The V and J genes are TRBV6-2 or TRBV6-3 and TRBJ2-5; D is possibly TRBD1 or TRBD2 (5 bases each). This CDR3 spans 12 amino acids. Germline CDR1 MNHEY, CDR2 SVGEGT. Trimming removed 4 bases from V and 5 bases from J, with 8 bases in between.

This clonotype was seen many times. The chain couples TRBV7-2 to TRBJ1-1; D not resolved. V lost 3 bases and J 0 bases, leaving 5 bases between the germline ends. The CDR3 has 13 amino acids. From germline, CDR1 is SGHTA and CDR2 FQGNSA. DNA of the CDR3: TGTGCCAGCAGCTTTTTCATGAACACTGAAGCTTTCTTT. Translated, it gives CASSFFMNTEAFF.

This clonotype was counted between two and nine times. The chain links TRBV20-1 to TRBJ2-3, with 9 bases aligning to TRBD2. CDR1 is DFQATT and CDR2 is SNEGSKA in the germline V gene (reference sequence). The CDR3 runs to 17 residues. The junction had 13 bases not matched to a gene; V was cut back by 0 bases and J by 6 bases. The DNA for the CDR3 is TGCAGTGCTAGAGATCTGTGGATTGCGGGAGGGCGGGATACGCAGTATTTT. This encodes CSARDLWIAGGRDTQYF.

This chain links TRBV6-2 or TRBV6-3 with TRBJ2-7, with D hard to call. V shed 6 bases and J shed 3 bases, with 12 bases lying between them. This CDR3 has 13 residues. Germline CDR1 MNHEY, CDR2 SVGEGT. CDR3 sequence: CASRSGPYYEQYF. The CDR3 coding sequence is TGTGCCAGCAGATCCGGGCCCTACTACGAGCAGTACTTC.

The chain is built from TRBV12-3 or TRBV12-4 and TRBJ1-1; D is possibly TRBD1 (6 bases). The CDR3 spans 11 residues. Trimming removed 6 bases at V and 10 bases at J, with 12 bases between. Here the CDR3 reads CASRQGSRAFF. CDR3 DNA sequence: TGTGCCAGCAGACAGGGTTCGAGAGCTTTCTTT.

This clonotype has at least ten counts. The rearrangement joins TRBV9 to TRBJ1-5, with D hard to call. The germline gives CDR1 SGDLS, CDR2 YYNGEE. Trimming cost V 0 bases and J 0 bases, with 7 bases left between them. The CDR3 spans 15 residues. The CDR3: CASSVGGDSNQPQHF. The CDR3 bases are TGTGCCAGCAGCGTAGGCGGGGATAGCAATCAGCCCCAGCATTTT.

This clonotype was recorded many times. This chain links TRBV6-2 or TRBV6-3 with TRBJ2-2, with a possible D match to TRBD2 (5 bases). V was shortened by 2 bases and J by 4 bases, with 11 bases between the two germline ends. Germline loops: CDR1 MNHEY, CDR2 SVGEGT. This CDR3 has 15 amino acids. The CDR3 bases are TGTGCCAGCAGTTACGTCCGGGGTTTCACCGGGGAGCTGTTTTTT. Translation: CASSYVRGFTGELFF.

The J gene is TRBJ2-7, the V gene TRBV28; D gene unclear. The CDR3 runs 13 residues. The V gene lost 5 bases and the J gene lost 3 bases, with 11 bases spanning the gap. Germline values: CDR1 MDHEN, CDR2 SYDVKM. The CDR3 here is CASSLDQNYEQYF. The CDR3 DNA sequence: TGTGCCAGCAGTCTAGACCAGAACTACGAGCAGTACTTC.

Ten or more counts support this clonotype. As DNA, the CDR3 is TGCGCCAGCAGCTGGGAGGACAGGATCGGGGGCTACACCTTC. Protein: CASSWEDRIGGYTF. V and J are TRBV5-1 and TRBJ1-2; 7 positions match TRBD1. The CDR3 sequence is 14 residues long. Trimming at V came to 3 bases and at J to 8 bases, leaving 10 bases not matched to a gene. The germline V gene has CDR1 SGHRS and CDR2 YFSETQ.

In its sample, this clonotype was seen many times. The rearrangement joins TRBV6-2 or TRBV6-3 to TRBJ2-7; D ambiguous. CDR1 MNHEY and CDR2 SVGEGT come from the germline V gene. CDR3 size: 16 residues. Trimming shortened V by 2 bases and J by 2 bases, and 16 bases separated the two germline ends. The CDR3 nucleotides are TGTGCCAGCAGTTACCGGGCAGCTTCAAGTACCTACGAGCAGTACTTC. This encodes CASSYRAASSTYEQYF.

At least ten counts were recorded for this clonotype. The chain employs TRBV12-3 or TRBV12-4 and TRBJ1-2, with TRBD1 matching over 7 bases. V lost 6 bases and J lost 4; bases outside the gene matches: 11. CDR3 length: 15 residues. The chain's CDR3 is CASRPRDRAGYGYTF. As DNA, the CDR3 is TGTGCCAGCAGGCCGCGTGACAGGGCTGGCTATGGCTACACCTTC.

The chain uses TRBV20-1 and TRBJ1-1; TRBD1 matches 7 bases. The CDR3 runs 14 residues. V was clipped by 5 bases and J by 4 bases; unmatched bases: 10. The germline V gene has CDR1 DFQATT and CDR2 SNEGSKA (reference sequence). CDR3 sequence: CSADNRSGGTEAFF. The CDR3 DNA reads as TGCAGTGCTGACAACCGTTCAGGGGGCACTGAAGCTTTCTTT.

In this sample, this clonotype turned up many times. V usage is TRBV12-3 or TRBV12-4 and J usage is TRBJ1-1; tentatively, D is TRBD1 (6 bases). This CDR3 region has 14 residues. Deletions cut 1 base from V and 6 bases from J, with 12 bases between. This CDR3 is CASSLDRERPEAFF. CDR3 in DNA: TGTGCCAGCAGTTTAGACAGGGAGAGACCTGAAGCTTTCTTT.

This clonotype was recorded at least ten times. The chain recombines TRBV28 with TRBJ1-5, with TRBD1 matching over 8 bases. V trimming: 5 bases; J trimming: 3 bases; junction bases outside the gene matches: 3. Germline-derived CDR1 and CDR2 are MDHEN and SYDVKM. This CDR3 spans 14 amino acids. CDR3 in DNA: TGTGCCAGCAGTCTGGACAGGGTCAATCAGCCCCAGCATTTT. Its protein is CASSLDRVNQPQHF.

This clonotype has a count of ten or more. The chain links TRBV6-5 to TRBJ2-7; no firm D call. V lost 0 bases to trimming and J lost 3 bases, with 15 bases between them. This CDR3 has 16 residues. Per the germline V gene, CDR1 is MNHEY and CDR2 is SVGAGI. CDR3 bases: TGTGCCAGCAGTTACTCATCGTCCGGGCCCGGCTACGAGCAGTACTTC. As protein: CASSYSSSGPGYEQYF.

The chain combines TRBV12-3 or TRBV12-4 with TRBJ2-5, with 9 bases aligning to TRBD1. The CDR3 totals 15 residues. V lost 5 bases to trimming and J lost 5 bases; unmatched junction nucleotides: 9. The CDR3 DNA reads TGTGCCAGCAGTAACCCTCGGACAGGGGAGGAGACCCAGTACTTC. This sequence encodes CASSNPRTGEETQYF.

Note on this clonotype: An end of the junction differs from the germline gene, which may be a read error. The chain joins TRBV12-3 or TRBV12-4 to TRBJ2-7; D is uncertain. This CDR3 is built from 13 residues. The CDR3 region is CAGSLRDSYEQYF. The CDR3 DNA sequence: TGTGCCGGCAGTTTAAGGGATTCCTACGAGCAGTACTTC.

The sample holds many counts of this clonotype. This chain connects TRBV20-1 to TRBJ2-2; D gene ambiguous. The CDR3 spans 12 residues. CDR1 and CDR2 from the germline V gene are DFQATT and SNEGSKA (reference sequence). V was pared by 3 bases and J by 1 base, with 3 bases between. The CDR3 nucleotides read TGCAGTGCTAGCAGGAACACCGGGGAGCTGTTTTTT. Amino acid sequence: CSASRNTGELFF.

This chain connects TRBV6-2 or TRBV6-3 to TRBJ1-1; D uncertain. CDR1 is MNHEY and CDR2 is SVGEGT in the germline V gene. This CDR3 has 11 amino acids. The V gene lost 5 bases and the J gene lost 6 bases, with 7 bases spanning the gap. CDR3 DNA: TGTGCCAGCAGTCCCCTCTCTGAAGCTTTCTTT. Translating gives CASSPLSEAFF.

This clonotype occurred once. The chain combines TRBV28 with TRBJ2-5; TRBD2 aligns across 7 bases. CDR1 is MDHEN, CDR2 SYDVKM, per germline. V shed 3 bases and J 2 bases; nucleotides not matched to a gene: 6. The CDR3 length is 15 residues. As DNA, the CDR3 is TGTGCCAGCAGTTTCCCTAATAGCGGGCAAGAGACCCAGTACTTC. As protein: CASSFPNSGQETQYF. Combining the CDR3 with reference TRBV28 and TRBJ2-5 gives the whole variable domain DVKVTQSSRYLVKRTGEKVFLECVQDMDHENMFWYRQDPGLGLRLIYFSYDVKMKEKGDIPEGYSVSREKKERFSLILESASTNQTSMYLCASSFPNSGQETQYFGPGTRLLVL.

J is TRBJ1-2 and V is TRBV15, with 7 bases aligning to TRBD1. CDR3 length equals 14 residues. V was pared by 0 bases and J by 4 bases, with 2 bases of the junction left unmatched. The V gene's germline CDR1 is LNHNV and CDR2 YYDKDF (reference sequence). The CDR3 is CATSRDRGIYGYTF. In DNA, the CDR3 is TGTGCCACCAGCAGAGACAGGGGGATCTATGGCTACACCTTC. Full variable domain (outside the CDR3, taken from reference TRBV15 and TRBJ1-2): DAMVIQNPRYQVTQFGKPVTLSCSQTLNHNVMYWYQQKSSQAPKLLFHYYDKDFNNEADTPDNFQSRRPNTSFCFLDIRSPGLGDTAMYLCATSRDRGIYGYTFGSGTRLTVV.

Only a few counts were recorded for this clonotype. The chain links TRBV12-3 or TRBV12-4 to TRBJ1-1; tentatively, D is TRBD1 (6 bases). The CDR3 has 11 amino acids. Trimming cost V 5 bases and J 11 bases, with 12 bases left between them. The CDR3 region has the DNA TGTGCCAGCAGTCAGGGGTTGATGGCTTTCTTT. Amino acid sequence: CASSQGLMAFF.

The chain links TRBV12-3 or TRBV12-4 to TRBJ2-7; no firm D call. V lost 4 bases and J lost 1, with 14 bases in between. This CDR3 is 15 amino acids long. CDR3 sequence: CASSSMRHGSYEQYF. The CDR3, as DNA: TGTGCCAGCAGTTCGATGCGGCACGGATCCTACGAGCAGTACTTC.

In this sample, this clonotype turned up a few times. The rearrangement links TRBV12-3 or TRBV12-4 to TRBJ1-6; D ambiguous. This CDR3 region has 14 residues. The V and J ends lost 4 bases and 6 bases respectively, with 10 bases between them. The CDR3 sequence: CASSSWGSNSPLHF. CDR3 DNA sequence: TGTGCCAGCAGTTCGTGGGGATCTAATTCACCCCTCCACTTT.